This TCR beta chain originates from a study of blood T cells in healthy people across ages. Study-wide findings and caveats: With age, beta diversity per million T cells declined roughly linearly, significantly by 30 to 40.

This CDR3 is 12 amino acids long. Combining a sample-barcoded 5' primer with a J-beta primer mix, a second PCR ran for 7 to 11 cycles. TCRdb used MiXCR to reprocess the 5' RACE reads, holding one entry per CDR3 protein. The profile covers about 840,000 distinct CDR3 sequences, with 25% to 30% appearing a single time and about 9.4% taken by the ten largest. This clonotype appeared a single time. No antigen is known for it. Sequence at one end of the junction differs from germline and may be a read error. This same sample was also taken into another study, of T cells of mothers and their children. That source adds: Reverse transcription into cDNA received all extracted RNA, at around 1.4 ug per 15 ul.

The receptor was isolated from a woman between 35 and 50 years old in good health. This chain joins TRBV12-3 or TRBV12-4 and TRBJ1-1, with D unresolved. Input material: blood. The CDR3 DNA reads TGTGCCGGCAGTTTATTATCCACTGAAGCTTTCTTT. Translation gives CAGSLLSTEAFF.